A single sample gave rise to the 22 T cell receptor beta chains below, sequenced in a study of T cell responses to AZD1222 COVID-19 vaccine. Measured with immunoSEQ multiplex PCR; TCRdb has only the in-frame clones, and not every one. The table shows around 83,000 clones, with approximately 90% occurring only once. The sample was peripheral blood, taken on day 0 of AZD1222 vaccination. The source of these receptors is an adult in good health.

The chain links TRBV5-1 to TRBJ2-5; 14 bases are shared with TRBD2. The CDR3 covers 14 residues. Germline CDR1 reads SGHRS; CDR2 reads YFSETQ. V dropped 6 bases and J dropped 3; count of bases not matched to a gene: 1. The DNA of the CDR3 is TGCGCCAGCAAGGGACTAGCGGGAGAAGAGACCCAGTACTTC. Amino acids: CASKGLAGEETQYF.

The genes are TRBV7-2 and TRBJ2-7, with D possibly being TRBD2 (5 bases). Germline CDR1 reads SGHTA; CDR2 reads FQGNSA. Trimming stripped 5 bases from V and 4 bases from J, with 15 bases between. The CDR3 spans 14 residues. The CDR3 nucleotides read TGTGCCAGCAGCCAAGCCGGGGTAAGGTACGAGCAGTACTTC. Amino acids: CASSQAGVRYEQYF.

V gene TRBV3-1 (or the pseudogene TRBV3-2) combines with J gene TRBJ1-2; TRBD1 aligns across 11 bases. The germline gives CDR1 LGHDT, CDR2 YNNKEL (reference sequence). V gave up 4 bases and J gave up 3 bases; unmatched junction bases: 4. This CDR3 region has 15 residues. The CDR3 DNA reads as TGTGCCAGCAGCCCCAGGACAGGGGGCGACTATGGCTACACCTTC. It codes for CASSPRTGGDYGYTF.

The genes are TRBV9 and TRBJ2-7; 11 nucleotides line up with TRBD1. With V trimmed by 3 bases and J by 7 bases, 3 bases remained unmatched. This CDR3 is 13 amino acids long. The V gene's germline CDR1 is SGDLS and CDR2 YYNGEE. Written as DNA, the CDR3 is TGTGCCAGCAGCGCGGGGACAGGGGGAGAGCAGTACTTC. This codes for CASSAGTGGEQYF.

This clone was detected once. The chain recombines TRBV9 with TRBJ2-7, with D possibly being TRBD2 (6 bases). Between the trimmed V and J ends, which lost 3 bases and 2 bases, there was a span of 21 bases. The CDR3 is 17 amino acids. Germline values: CDR1 SGDLS, CDR2 YYNGEE. The CDR3 spells CASSEDIGTSPTYEQYF. The CDR3 region has the DNA TGTGCCAGCAGCGAAGATATCGGGACTTCACCCACCTACGAGCAGTACTTC.

This sequence joins TRBV2 and TRBJ1-3; D may be TRBD1 (5 bases). The germline V gene encodes CDR1 SNHLY and CDR2 FYNNEI. V lost 3 bases and J 2 bases, leaving 14 bases between the germline ends. The CDR3 is 16 amino acids. The CDR3 here is CASSDLGTVPGNTIYF. CDR3 DNA sequence: TGTGCCAGCAGTGATCTCGGGACGGTTCCTGGAAACACCATATATTTT.

The J gene is TRBJ1-3, the V gene TRBV7-8; D is undetermined. V dropped 3 bases and J dropped 0 bases, with 12 bases sitting between them. The CDR3 length is 16 residues. Germline CDR1 is SGHVS and CDR2 is FQNEAQ. This CDR3 is CASSLSPPDSGNTIYF. The CDR3 DNA follows: TGTGCCAGCAGCTTGAGTCCCCCGGACTCTGGAAACACCATATATTTT.

J is TRBJ1-1 and V is TRBV19, with D hard to call. Germline V gives CDR1 LNHDA, CDR2 SQIVND (reference sequence). There are 13 residues in the CDR3. V lost 6 bases, J lost 1 base, and 9 bases lay in between. The DNA of the CDR3 is TGTGCCAGTAGACCCGGGCCGAACACTGAAGCTTTCTTT. This translates into CASRPGPNTEAFF.

This rearrangement joins TRBV5-5 to TRBJ2-5; D unresolved. This CDR3 contains 14 residues. V was cut by 1 base and J by 7 bases, with 14 bases left in between. CDR1 is SGHKS, CDR2 YYEKEE, per germline (reference sequence). The CDR3 here is CASSLYGPPGTQYF. The CDR3 bases are TGTGCCAGCAGCTTGTACGGGCCCCCGGGGACCCAGTACTTC.

The chain uses TRBV29-1 and TRBJ2-3; D gene unclear. Germline assignment: CDR1 SQVTM and CDR2 ANQGSEA. The CDR3 has 11 residues. Between the trimmed V and J ends, which lost 4 bases and 4 bases, there was a span of 6 bases. In DNA, the CDR3 is TGCAGCGTTGCCCCGGCAGATACGCAGTATTTT. This translates into CSVAPADTQYF.

CDR3 sequence reads: CASSQGSRLGGSWEKLFF. The CDR3 DNA sequence: TGCGCCAGCAGCCAAGGTTCCAGATTGGGAGGGAGCTGGGAAAAACTGTTTTTT. The gene calls are TRBV4-3 and TRBJ1-4; unclear D gene. Germline values: CDR1 LGHNA, CDR2 YSLEER. The CDR3 runs 18 residues. The germline V and J ends were trimmed by 1 base and 8 bases, with 23 bases remaining between them.

V and J are TRBV6-4 and TRBJ2-3, with D perhaps matching TRBD2 (6 bases). The CDR3 contains 15 residues. The germline V gene encodes CDR1 MRHNA and CDR2 SNTAGT. The V end lost 6 bases, the J end lost 0 bases, and 13 bases lay between the germline ends. Here the CDR3 reads CASSPMEGSTDTQYF. The DNA for the CDR3 is TGTGCCAGCAGCCCCATGGAGGGGAGCACAGATACGCAGTATTTT.

J is TRBJ1-1 and V is TRBV5-4; D remains unclear. The V gene lost 2 bases and the J gene lost 2 bases, with 10 bases spanning the gap. This CDR3 region has 14 residues. Germline assignment: CDR1 SGHNT and CDR2 YYREEE (reference sequence). The CDR3 DNA sequence: TGTGCCAGCAGCTTTGAAAGGCTTAACACTGAAGCTTTCTTT. This gives the protein CASSFERLNTEAFF.

The V call is TRBV7-2, the J call TRBJ2-7; D is ambiguous. V shed 0 bases and J shed 3 bases, with 15 bases lying between them. Germline V gene lookup returns CDR1 SGHTA and CDR2 FQGNSA. The CDR3 totals 16 residues. CDR3 nucleotides: TGTGCCAGCAGCTTAGCATGGCGAGCGTCGGGCTACGAGCAGTACTTC. Residues: CASSLAWRASGYEQYF.

This clone has only one observation. The rearrangement uses TRBV30 and TRBJ2-2; D not certain. Germline V gene sequence: CDR1 GTSNPN, CDR2 SVGIG (reference sequence). V was trimmed by 8 bases and J by 0 bases, leaving 7 bases between them. The CDR3 consists of 12 residues. The CDR3 reads CAGITNTGELFF. Written as DNA, the CDR3 is TGTGCCGGCATCACGAACACCGGGGAGCTGTTTTTT.

V is TRBV2 and J is TRBJ2-1; TRBD1 might be the D (5 bases). V was trimmed by 3 bases and J by 5 bases, leaving 14 bases between them. CDR1 SNHLY and CDR2 FYNNEI come from the germline V gene. The CDR3 contains 15 residues. The CDR3 DNA follows: TGTGCCAGCAGTGATCAGGGCCTTCACCACAATGAGCAGTTCTTC. It codes for CASSDQGLHHNEQFF.

J is TRBJ2-1 and V is TRBV19; D might be TRBD2 (5 bases). The germline V and J ends were trimmed by 5 bases and 2 bases, with 7 bases remaining between them. The CDR3 is 13 residues long. From germline, CDR1 is LNHDA and CDR2 SQIVND (reference sequence). The CDR3 DNA reads TGTGCCAGTAGTCCGAGGGCCTACAATGAGCAGTTCTTC. This codes for CASSPRAYNEQFF.

The V gene is TRBV2, the J gene TRBJ2-5; tentative D call: TRBD1 (6 bases). V lost 11 bases and J 2 bases, leaving 9 bases between the germline ends. Per the germline V gene, CDR1 is SNHLY and CDR2 is FYNNEI. CDR3 length: 11 amino acids. The CDR3 DNA sequence: TGTGCCGGTCAGGGGCAAGAGACCCAGTACTTC. This encodes CAGQGQETQYF.

The chain joins TRBV7-9 to TRBJ2-1; D is unresolved. Trimming pared 1 base from V and 3 bases from J, leaving 13 bases between. Germline V gene sequence: CDR1 SEHNR, CDR2 FQNEAQ (reference sequence). The CDR3 runs to 16 residues. The CDR3, as DNA: TGTGCCAGCAGCTTAGTGGATGGTGCAGTCTACAATGAGCAGTTCTTC. Its translation: CASSLVDGAVYNEQFF.

V and J are TRBV5-1 and TRBJ2-7; D is ambiguous. The CDR3 is 13 residues long. Germline V gene lookup returns CDR1 SGHRS and CDR2 YFSETQ. The V and J ends lost 2 bases and 0 bases respectively, with 6 bases between them. This CDR3 is CASSLDGSYEQYF. The CDR3 DNA reads TGCGCCAGCAGCTTAGACGGCTCCTACGAGCAGTACTTC.

The rearrangement links TRBV30 to TRBJ2-7; D is unclear. Germline V CDR1 and CDR2: GTSNPN, SVGIG (reference sequence). Trimming cost V 7 bases and J 2 bases, with 21 bases left between them. This CDR3 has 15 amino acids. The CDR3 loop reads CASERPMGLTYEQYF. The CDR3 nucleotides are TGTGCCTCGGAAAGGCCAATGGGTTTGACCTACGAGCAGTACTTC.

The rearrangement links TRBV11-2 to TRBJ2-3; D gene ambiguous. This CDR3 region has 13 residues. The ends were cut back, 5 bases at V and 0 bases at J, with 6 bases in the middle. Germline V gene lookup returns CDR1 SGHAT and CDR2 FQNNGV. The DNA of the CDR3 is TGTGCCAGCAGCATCGGCAGCACAGATACGCAGTATTTT. Translation: CASSIGSTDTQYF.